Given below is one T cell receptor (beta chain) in context. These data are taken from a study of blood T cell repertoires in COVID-19. Turning to the study itself: Material from acute and convalescent COVID-19 was sourced from the United States, Italy and Spain. Sources were T cells, B-cell-depleted T cells, or PBMCs; the material itself was cDNA or gDNA.

As handled by the study authors: Estimation of nucleated cell counts was performed using reference gene primer amplification. Produced via immunoSEQ multiplex PCR; TCRdb's table is partial and in-frame only. The V and J calls and clone size come from that table; D and trimming were worked out from the DNA. The sample consists of 200,000 to 300,000 clones, around 84% of them appearing once. CDR3 length equals 14 residues. Germline trimming cut 8 bases from V and 11 bases from J; bases unmatched to any gene: 13. Germline-derived CDR1 and CDR2 are SNHLY and FYNNEI. The sequenced sample consisted of peripheral blood. This receptor was identified in a man aged 55 to 70 with acute or convalescent COVID-19. V gene TRBV2 combines with J gene TRBJ1-5, with 9 bases fitting TRBD1. The CDR3 sequence is CASSQDRGQGAQHF. The CDR3 coding sequence is TGTGCCAGCTCTCAGGACAGGGGACAAGGAGCCCAGCATTTT.